This entry concerns a single T cell receptor beta chain. There is no known antigen for this receptor. Per-base quality was not reported, and no clone a single base away is much larger than it. In light of the paper, this sample's treatment or condition label describes: in vitro stimulation with specific CMV peptide epitopes to enrich CMV-specific T cells. The data originate from a study of T cell repertoires in cytomegalovirus infection (dated by TCRdb to between 2018 and 2021). With respect to the entire study: Peptide stimulations targeted recently identified HLA-C-restricted CMV epitopes, whose presentation resists viral immunomodulation, together with well-studied HLA-B-restricted epitopes. Because public TCR beta signatures pointed to carriage of CMV infection together with the matching HLA type, the HLA type of each donor mattered for the analysis. Study-wide findings and limitations: In both this cohort and an independent roughly 350-donor cohort, the cumulative frequency of public TCR beta family members distinguished carriers of CMV infection plus the relevant HLA type. The ex vivo response was dominated by HLA-C-restricted CMV-specific TCR beta clonotypes, and the single most frequent clonotype in two of eight donors was supplied by these HLA-C-restricted clonotypes.

Sequencing was carried out with an Illumina HiSeq 1500. TCRdb cleaned the public reads at Q25 with fastp, built clones with MiXCR and kept in-frame beta chains. When rows share a CDR3 protein, they turn into one entry using the most common DNA and genes. The sample table contains approximately 600,000 distinct CDR3 sequences; only one count was recorded for roughly 42% of them. Clones ranked in the top ten supply 48% of the sample. The sequencing here drew on cultured PBMCs, taken from culture after CMV antigen stimulation. The origin of this receptor is a human donor in good health (CMV status not recorded). Some clones in this sample may be carry-over from other donors' samples.

The DNA sequence is given as TGTGCCAGCAGTTCGGACTCGAGCTCCTACAATGAGCAGTTCTTC. Translated, it gives CASSSDSSSYNEQFF. The chain links TRBV27 with TRBJ2-1; 5 matching bases give a weak D call of TRBD2. Per the germline V gene (reference sequence), MNHEY is the CDR1 and SMNVEV is the CDR2. The cysteine opens and the phenylalanine closes a CDR3 of 15 amino acids. The kept DNA is CDR3 alone, 45 bases in frame from the first base. Trimming takes 4 bases from V and 0 bases from J, and the germline ends sit 10 bases apart.